A selection of T cell receptor beta chains follows, all from one sample in a study of OX40 agonist ivuxolimab in advanced cancers. TCRdb's table, derived via immunoSEQ multiplex PCR, lists solely in-frame clones and lacks some. The sample lists 57,000 or so clones; around 83% were seen once. The sequencing here drew on CD4+ or CD8+ T cells sorted from blood, taken in a trial of the OX40 agonist ivuxolimab. The receptors stem from an adult with an advanced solid tumor such as melanoma, head and neck, liver or kidney cancer. Both conserved end residues are part of each CDR3. D genes are given only for firm matches. A row's size may be missing; if present it is once, few, many or a size class.

size: -
V: TRBV29-1
D: -
J: TRBJ1-2
CDR3: CSVGGAYGYTF
DNA: TGCAGCGTTGGGGGGGCCTATGGCTACACCTTC

size: once
V: TRBV7-9
D: -
J: TRBJ1-3
CDR3: CASSLAKGTAGNTIYF
DNA: TGTGCCAGCAGCTTAGCCAAAGGCACCGCGGGAAACACCATATATTTT

size: -
V: TRBV7-3
D: -
J: TRBJ2-7
CDR3: CASSLTRYEQYF
DNA: TGTGCCAGCAGCTTAACGCGGTACGAGCAGTACTTC

size: -
V: TRBV5-8
D: -
J: TRBJ1-5
CDR3: CASSLEGDNQPQHF
DNA: TGTGCCAGCAGCTTGGAGGGGGATAATCAGCCCCAGCATTTT

size: -
V: TRBV19
D: TRBD2
J: TRBJ2-3
CDR3: CASSPGLAGGRLRDTQYF
DNA: TGTGCCAGTAGTCCAGGACTAGCGGGGGGCCGGCTCAGAGATACGCAGTATTTT

size: -
V: TRBV28
D: -
J: TRBJ1-5
CDR3: CASSLVRQSFGGQPQHF
DNA: TGTGCCAGCAGTTTAGTCCGTCAGTCCTTCGGCGGACAGCCCCAGCATTTT

size: once
V: TRBV2
D: -
J: TRBJ2-1
CDR3: CASSYTHEQFF
DNA: TGTGCCAGCAGCTACACCCATGAGCAGTTCTTC

size: -
V: TRBV18
D: -
J: TRBJ2-3
CDR3: CASSPLLGGTDTQYF
DNA: TGTGCCAGCTCCCCGCTCCTGGGGGGCACAGATACGCAGTATTTT

size: -
V: TRBV7-9
D: -
J: TRBJ2-7
CDR3: CASSLQGGVYEQYF
DNA: TGTGCCAGCAGCTTACAAGGGGGGGTCTACGAGCAGTACTTC

size: -
V: TRBV5-1
D: -
J: TRBJ1-5
CDR3: CASSPGYNQPQHF
DNA: TGCGCCAGCAGCCCAGGCTACAATCAGCCCCAGCATTTT

size: -
V: TRBV6-5
D: -
J: TRBJ1-5
CDR3: CASSYPGQTNQPQHF
DNA: TGTGCCAGCAGTTACCCTGGACAGACCAATCAGCCCCAGCATTTT

size: few
V: TRBV5-1
D: TRBD2
J: TRBJ2-5
CDR3: CASSVIPGTSGETQYF
DNA: TGCGCCAGCAGCGTAATTCCCGGGACTAGCGGAGAGACCCAGTACTTC

size: few
V: TRBV2
D: -
J: TRBJ1-5
CDR3: CASSTTPVEPQHF
DNA: TGTGCCAGCAGTACCACCCCGGTTGAGCCCCAGCATTTT

size: -
V: TRBV4-1
D: -
J: TRBJ2-7
CDR3: CASSQEVQGSPLGEQYF
DNA: TGCGCCAGCAGCCAAGAAGTGCAGGGGAGTCCCTTAGGCGAGCAGTACTTC

size: -
V: TRBV13
D: -
J: TRBJ1-1
CDR3: CASSTRWATEAFF
DNA: TGTGCCAGCAGTACCCGATGGGCAACTGAAGCTTTCTTT

size: -
V: TRBV19
D: -
J: TRBJ2-4
CDR3: CASSPGVGTKNIQYF
DNA: TGTGCCAGTAGCCCCGGGGTGGGCACAAAAAACATTCAGTACTTC

size: -
V: TRBV6-4
D: -
J: TRBJ2-6
CDR3: CASSGGDKPASGANVLTF
DNA: TGTGCCAGCAGCGGAGGGGACAAGCCAGCCTCTGGGGCCAACGTCCTGACTTTC

size: -
V: TRBV5-5
D: TRBD2
J: TRBJ2-7
CDR3: CASSLARAAGGNEQYF
DNA: TGTGCCAGCAGCTTGGCTCGGGCGGCGGGGGGTAACGAGCAGTACTTC

size: -
V: TRBV5-1
D: -
J: TRBJ2-2
CDR3: CASSLTLNTGELFF
DNA: TGCGCCAGCAGCTTGACCCTGAACACCGGGGAGCTGTTTTTT

size: -
V: TRBV5-1
D: -
J: TRBJ1-1
CDR3: CASSLGGTRTSTEAFF
DNA: TGCGCCAGCAGCTTAGGGGGGACCCGAACGAGTACTGAAGCTTTCTTT

size: -
V: TRBV27
D: -
J: TRBJ1-2
CDR3: CASREGEWRGYTF
DNA: TGTGCCAGCAGGGAGGGTGAGTGGAGAGGCTACACCTTC

size: -
V: TRBV10-3
D: -
J: TRBJ2-2
CDR3: CAIPIGASNTGELFF
DNA: TGTGCCATCCCTATTGGGGCCTCGAACACCGGGGAGCTGTTTTTT

size: -
V: TRBV19
D: TRBD1
J: TRBJ1-5
CDR3: CASSTGQDDSNQPQHF
DNA: TGTGCCAGTAGTACCGGACAGGACGATAGCAATCAGCCCCAGCATTTT

size: -
V: TRBV28
D: -
J: TRBJ2-7
CDR3: CASTGGHLAEQYF
DNA: TGTGCCAGCACCGGGGGGCACCTCGCCGAGCAGTACTTC

size: -
V: TRBV27
D: -
J: TRBJ2-3
CDR3: CASRLEGADTQYF
DNA: TGTGCCAGCAGGTTAGAGGGGGCAGATACGCAGTATTTT

size: once
V: TRBV28
D: -
J: TRBJ2-2
CDR3: CASSLSWGGGTGELFF
DNA: TGTGCCAGCAGTTTAAGTTGGGGTGGGGGCACCGGGGAGCTGTTTTTT

size: few
V: TRBV28
D: -
J: TRBJ1-2
CDR3: CASSFSDSMRGYTF
DNA: TGTGCCAGCAGTTTCTCCGACAGTATGAGGGGCTACACCTTC

size: -
V: TRBV27
D: -
J: TRBJ2-7
CDR3: CASSSSGIYEQYF
DNA: TGTGCCAGCAGTTCGTCAGGGATCTACGAGCAGTACTTC

size: -
V: TRBV19
D: TRBD2
J: TRBJ2-3
CDR3: CASSIDGGGPTDTQYF
DNA: TGTGCCAGTAGTATAGATGGCGGGGGGCCCACAGATACGCAGTATTTT

size: -
V: TRBV6-1
D: -
J: TRBJ2-3
CDR3: CASSEFLPDADTQYF
DNA: TGTGCCAGCAGTGAATTTCTCCCAGATGCAGATACGCAGTATTTT

size: -
V: TRBV5-4
D: -
J: TRBJ1-2
CDR3: CASSLGDRTYGYTF
DNA: TGTGCCAGCAGCTTGGGGGACCGGACCTATGGCTACACCTTC

size: -
V: TRBV25-1
D: TRBD2
J: TRBJ2-5
CDR3: CASSEPGGPETQYF
DNA: TGTGCCAGCAGTGAACCGGGGGGGCCCGAGACCCAGTACTTC

size: -
V: TRBV7-9
D: -
J: TRBJ2-1
CDR3: CASSLARLDEQFF
DNA: TGTGCCAGCAGCTTAGCGAGGTTGGATGAGCAGTTCTTC

size: -
V: TRBV7-6
D: -
J: TRBJ2-2
CDR3: CASSLEGHTTGELFF
DNA: TGTGCCAGCAGCTTAGAGGGACACACCACCGGGGAGCTGTTTTTT

size: -
V: TRBV2
D: -
J: TRBJ2-2
CDR3: CASSVEGGSDNTGELFF
DNA: TGTGCCAGCAGTGTAGAGGGTGGGAGCGATAACACCGGGGAGCTGTTTTTT

size: -
V: TRBV11-3
D: -
J: TRBJ2-3
CDR3: CASSLEGITDTQYF
DNA: TGTGCCAGCAGCTTAGAAGGGATAACAGATACGCAGTATTTT

size: -
V: TRBV2
D: TRBD1
J: TRBJ2-4
CDR3: CASTGQDIQYF
DNA: TGTGCCAGCACGGGACAGGACATTCAGTACTTC

size: -
V: TRBV7-7
D: -
J: TRBJ2-5
CDR3: CASSLGLAQETQYF
DNA: TGTGCTAGCAGCTTAGGGTTGGCCCAAGAGACCCAGTACTTC

size: few
V: TRBV27
D: TRBD1
J: TRBJ2-7
CDR3: CASTTGKSGEQYF
DNA: TGTGCCAGCACGACAGGGAAGAGTGGAGAGCAGTACTTC

size: -
V: TRBV6-1
D: -
J: TRBJ1-5
CDR3: CASRELTGGNQPQHF
DNA: TGTGCCAGCAGAGAACTGACAGGCGGCAATCAGCCCCAGCATTTT

size: -
V: TRBV7-9
D: -
J: TRBJ1-5
CDR3: CASSLGSGNQPQHF
DNA: TGTGCCAGCAGCTTAGGGTCGGGGAATCAGCCCCAGCATTTT

size: -
V: TRBV29-1
D: -
J: TRBJ1-1
CDR3: CSVGRGKAFF
DNA: TGCAGCGTTGGGAGGGGGAAAGCTTTCTTT

size: few
V: TRBV7-8
D: -
J: TRBJ1-5
CDR3: CASSFGGTVNQPQHF
DNA: TGTGCCAGCAGCTTTGGGGGTACAGTCAATCAGCCCCAGCATTTT